This TCR beta chain emerged from a study of cytomegalovirus exposure and HLA in healthy donors. Researchers ran the PCR with 60 Vbeta and 13 Jbeta primers. Using immunoSEQ multiplex PCR, the repertoire was profiled, and TCRdb retains in-frame clones only, with some absent. In the table there are about 130,000 clones, roughly three quarters of which are singletons. The sequence derives from a woman aged 25 to 39 in good health and CMV-seronegative. Sequencing input: PBMCs.

The CDR3 DNA reads TGCGCCAGCAGTGGACAGGCCAGGTGGCAGTACTTC. It is translated as CASSGQARWQYF. V is TRBV10-1 and J is TRBJ2-7; tentative D call: TRBD1 (6 bases). CDR1 is WNHNN, CDR2 SYGVQD, per germline (reference sequence). V lost 4 bases and J 9 bases, leaving 13 bases between the germline ends. This CDR3 comprises 12 residues.